This T cell receptor (beta chain) came from a study of regulatory T cells in long-lasting Graves disease. Library construction for TCR beta used iRepertoire HTBI primers and Arm-PCR of CDR3 regions. TCRdb independently ran MiXCR on the multiplex PCR reads; one entry per CDR3 protein. Among around 450,000 distinct CDR3 sequences, under 25% were seen once, and the ten largest hold 7% to 9%. This clonotype was seen many times. The CDR3 totals 14 residues. The V gene's germline CDR1 is SGHRS and CDR2 YFSETQ. The trim removed 5 bases at V and 4 bases at J, leaving 8 bases unmatched. The time point: persistent/refractory GD, antithyroid drugs over 5 years with positive TRAb. PBMC-extracted RNA yielded the TCR library.

The chain couples TRBV5-1 to TRBJ1-2; 7 bases are shared with TRBD1. The sequence was obtained from a female donor with Graves disease. This sample comprised peripheral blood mononuclear cells (PBMCs), obtained when the disease was refractory, from a patient treated with antithyroid drugs. In DNA, the CDR3 is TGCGCCAGCAGTTGGGACAGCGGTACCTATGGCTACACCTTC. The encoded protein is CASSWDSGTYGYTF.